The 9 T cell receptor beta chains given below trace back to one sample, sequenced in a study of T-cell memory formation after mild COVID-19. TCRdb analysed the 5' RACE reads with MiXCR anew, one entry per CDR3 protein. The sample contains approximately 150,000 distinct CDR3 sequences, over 6% of which appear only once. Material for sequencing was PBMCs or a T cell subset sorted from them (not recorded which). The receptors were sampled from an adult woman who had mild COVID-19 (a few samples of this study predate the infection). Cell type and time point are not known.

This clonotype was observed many times. The rearrangement links TRBV5-1 to TRBJ2-5, with D maybe TRBD2 (6 bases). Germline V lookup: CDR1 SGHRS, CDR2 YFSETQ. The CDR3 has 16 amino acids. V lost 0 bases and J 4 bases, leaving 16 bases between the germline ends. For the CDR3, the DNA is TGCGCCAGCAGCTTGGAGTTCGTGGAGGGCCCAGAGACCCAGTACTTC. Its translation: CASSLEFVEGPETQYF.

With regard to this clonotype: This could be a read error, since a much larger clone is one nucleotide away. The conserved closing phenylalanine or tryptophan is absent in this CDR3, likely reflecting a read error. J is TRBJ2-5 and V is TRBV10-3; 7 nucleotides agree with TRBD1. The germline V gene has CDR1 ENHRY and CDR2 SYGVKD. The length of the CDR3 is 13 residues. The CDR3 nucleotides are TGTGCCATCAGGACCGACAGGGAAGAGACACAGTACTTA. Its protein is CAIRTDREETQYL.

V and J are TRBV12-3 or TRBV12-4 and TRBJ1-5; 7 positions agree with TRBD1. The CDR3 has 16 amino acids. The V segment lost 1 base and the J segment 6 bases; nucleotides outside the gene matches: 9. The CDR3 loop is CASSLGGNRGSQPQHF. The CDR3, as DNA: TGTGCCAGCAGTTTAGGTGGGAACAGGGGATCTCAGCCCCAGCATTTT.

The chain recombines TRBV6-1 with TRBJ2-1, with D perhaps TRBD1 (5 bases). From germline, CDR1 is MNHNS and CDR2 SASEGT. V lost 3 bases, J lost 8 bases, and 8 bases lay in between. The CDR3 contains 12 residues. This CDR3 reads CASSDQGDEQFF. The CDR3, as DNA: TGTGCCAGCAGTGACCAAGGGGATGAGCAGTTCTTC.

The chain uses TRBV2 and TRBJ2-5; D gene uncertain. The V gene's germline CDR1 is SNHLY and CDR2 FYNNEI. V lost 6 bases to trimming and J lost 4 bases, with 15 bases between them. This CDR3 spans 14 amino acids. The CDR3 DNA reads TGTGCCAGCAGAAGCAGACCCTATGGAGAGACCCAGTACTTC. Protein sequence: CASRSRPYGETQYF.

Many counts were recorded for this clonotype. The rearrangement uses TRBV12-3 or TRBV12-4 and TRBJ2-7; maybe TRBD1 (6 bases). Trimming removed 2 bases from V and 4 bases from J, with 12 bases in between. This CDR3 is 14 amino acids long. CDR3 bases: TGTGCCAGCAGTTTATGGCAGGGGCCGTACGAGCAGTACTTC. This gives the protein CASSLWQGPYEQYF.

This clonotype was counted a few times. The chain employs TRBV7-2 and TRBJ2-7; 8 positions agree with TRBD1. This CDR3 contains 14 residues. Germline CDR1 reads SGHTA; CDR2 reads FQGNSA. V lost 5 bases to trimming and J lost 7 bases; unmatched junction nucleotides: 10. CDR3 amino acids: CASSQGQGFREQYF. As DNA, the CDR3 is TGTGCCAGCAGCCAAGGACAGGGTTTTAGAGAGCAGTACTTC.

This clonotype has a count of ten or more. The rearrangement uses TRBV5-1 and TRBJ2-2; D unresolved. V was cut by 0 bases and J by 3 bases, with 9 bases left in between. Looked up from germline, CDR1 is SGHRS and CDR2 is YFSETQ. This CDR3 has 15 residues. CDR3 region: CASSLEGLYTGELFF. CDR3 nucleotide sequence: TGCGCCAGCAGCTTGGAGGGATTATACACCGGGGAGCTGTTTTTT. The full variable domain, its missing parts supplied by reference TRBV5-1 and TRBJ2-2, is KAGVTQTPRYLIKTRGQQVTLSCSPISGHRSVSWYQQTPGQGLQFLFEYFSETQRNKGNFPGRFSGRQFSNSRSEMNVSTLELGDSALYLCASSLEGLYTGELFFGEGSRLTVL.

This clonotype was picked up a small number of times. CDR3 sequence (DNA): TGTGCCAGCAGTTACGGTCGTGAGCAGTACTTC. Amino acid sequence: CASSYGREQYF. V usage is TRBV11-2 and J usage is TRBJ2-7, with D uncertain. Germline CDR1 SGHAT, CDR2 FQNNGV. CDR3 length equals 11 residues. Trimming cost V 6 bases and J 7 bases, with 10 bases left between them.